A selection of T cell receptor beta chains follows, all from one sample in a study of blood T cell repertoires in COVID-19. Produced via immunoSEQ multiplex PCR; TCRdb's table is partial and in-frame only. Altogether some 250,000 clones are present, roughly 84% being singletons, with the ten largest covering less than 5%. Sequences were obtained from peripheral blood. Source of these receptors: a man in his 60s with acute or convalescent COVID-19. Each CDR3 is given without its conserved first and last residue. A D gene is named only where the DNA matches it firmly.

.	TRBV6-2/TRBV6-3	TRBJ1-2	ASSAPLQMILSGYT
TRBD1	TRBV19	TRBJ1-2	ASSRGRTGRYGYT
.	TRBV23-1	TRBJ1-2	AMDRAELKMVRRKNGYT
.	TRBV19	TRBJ1-3	ASSSMDSLLNTIY
.	TRBV3-1/TRBV3-2	TRBJ2-5	ASSQGPSERETQY
TRBD1	TRBV23-1	TRBJ1-6	ASSQYQSTGGAGNSPLH
.	TRBV18	TRBJ1-2	ASSPPRQTYRWGYT
.	TRBV29-1	TRBJ1-2	SVEGQDGGYT
TRBD1	TRBV10-3	TRBJ1-6	AIKEGGGIYSPLH
TRBD2	TRBV7-8	TRBJ2-2	ASKEVTSGLPGELF
.	TRBV7-6	TRBJ1-2	ASSLGRGNYGYT
TRBD2	TRBV2	TRBJ2-2	ASRGTSGSRTGELF
.	TRBV21-1	TRBJ1-1	ASSKDRGQNTEAF
.	TRBV20-1	TRBJ1-1	SARSNTEAF
.	TRBV12-3/TRBV12-4	TRBJ1-1	ASSFLNTEAF
.	TRBV5-6	TRBJ1-2	ASSRERAGGYT
TRBD1	TRBV29-1	TRBJ2-7	SVGQGTRSYEQY
.	TRBV7-6	TRBJ2-5	ASSRTTNLGETQY
.	TRBV5-4	TRBJ2-7	ASSLRDEQY
.	TRBV11-3	TRBJ2-1	ASSVDRYNEQF
TRBD1	TRBV5-1	TRBJ1-2	ASSPTGGGGYT
TRBD2	TRBV5-1	TRBJ2-1	ASTLAGTHNGQF
.	TRBV30	TRBJ2-1	AGIKSSYNEQF
TRBD2	TRBV11-2	TRBJ2-1	ASSHHPGLAGNSYNEQF
.	TRBV5-6	TRBJ2-3	ASSLTGRTEWTDTQY
.	TRBV28	TRBJ1-2	ASRPATSPILADYGYT
.	TRBV6-5	TRBJ2-7	ASRRIDGTYEQY
TRBD1	TRBV5-8	TRBJ1-2	ASSWVPGQEWGYGYT
TRBD1	TRBV9	TRBJ2-5	ASSPRLRQGRRETQY
.	TRBV7-3	TRBJ2-3	ASSLNQGPQY
TRBD1	TRBV10-1	TRBJ2-3	ASSRRTGQPDTQY
.	TRBV9	TRBJ2-5	ASSVAGGGQTQY
.	TRBV29-1	TRBJ2-3	SVRSGSGSTDTQY
.	TRBV7-9	TRBJ1-2	ASSLGEAGYGYT
.	TRBV16	TRBJ2-6	ASKLLRANVLT
.	TRBV23-1	TRBJ1-6	ASSRRDSPLH
TRBD2	TRBV2	TRBJ2-1	ASSEARGATYNEQF
.	TRBV5-1	TRBJ2-1	ASGGGAYNEQF
.	TRBV7-9	TRBJ1-3	ASSLRVGRRGSGNTIY
.	TRBV10-3	TRBJ1-5	AISERGGVNSNQPQH
.	TRBV29-1	TRBJ1-1	SVDSGFGTEAF
TRBD2	TRBV4-2	TRBJ2-3	ASSQGNLLAGGTDTQY
TRBD1	TRBV5-1	TRBJ1-5	ASSHGTGENQPQH
.	TRBV4-1	TRBJ1-4	ASSQALGGGATNEKLF